Below, 27 T cell receptor beta chains from the same sample are listed, as sequenced in a study of blood T cell repertoires in COVID-19. Data came from immunoSEQ multiplex PCR; TCRdb stores just in-frame clones and leaves some out. The sample carries a few hundred thousand clones, 65% to 85% recorded once. The sample was peripheral blood. These receptors came from a man between 50 and 59 years old with active or convalescent COVID-19.

The rearrangement uses TRBV10-2 and TRBJ2-3; D gene uncertain. Trimming cost V 0 bases and J 0 bases, with 4 bases left between them. The CDR3 spans 14 residues. Germline loops: CDR1 WSHSY, CDR2 SAAADI. The CDR3 sequence: CASSESRSTDTQYF. CDR3 in DNA: TGCGCCAGCAGTGAGTCGAGGAGCACAGATACGCAGTATTTT.

V usage is TRBV24-1 and J usage is TRBJ2-1; 8 bases line up with TRBD1. The V gene's germline CDR1 is KGHDR and CDR2 SFDVKD. V lost 8 bases to trimming and J lost 8 bases; unmatched junction nucleotides: 10. This CDR3 is 14 amino acids long. The CDR3 nucleotides are TGTGCCACCAAAAGACAGGGGAACGACGATGAGCAGTTCTTC. Translated, it gives CATKRQGNDDEQFF.

The J gene is TRBJ2-5, the V gene TRBV6-5; 7 positions match TRBD1. The CDR3 spans 14 residues. V dropped 7 bases and J dropped 5; count of bases not matched to a gene: 10. Germline loops: CDR1 MNHEY, CDR2 SVGAGI. CDR3 nucleotides: TGTGCCAGCACTGGGGAACAGGGGACGGAGACCCAGTACTTC. This translates into CASTGEQGTETQYF.

This clone was seen only once. The rearrangement uses TRBV19 and TRBJ1-3; the D is unclear. The CDR3 extends over 15 amino acids. The V gene's germline CDR1 is LNHDA and CDR2 SQIVND (reference sequence). V was shortened by 2 bases and J by 8 bases, with 16 bases between the two germline ends. The CDR3 here is CASSIRQALWYTIYF. The DNA for the CDR3 is TGTGCCAGTAGTATACGGCAGGCTTTATGGTACACCATATATTTT.

The chain uses TRBV27 and TRBJ1-5; perhaps TRBD1 as D (5 bases). The V gene's germline CDR1 is MNHEY and CDR2 SMNVEV (reference sequence). The CDR3 sequence is 13 residues long. V lost 6 bases and J 5 bases, leaving 11 bases between the germline ends. For the CDR3, the DNA is TGTGCCAGCAGAACCGCAGGGCATCAGCCCCAGCATTTT. Amino acids: CASRTAGHQPQHF.

The chain links TRBV18 to TRBJ2-1; D is perhaps TRBD2 (5 bases). The germline gives CDR1 KGHSH, CDR2 LQKENI. Trimming shortened V by 6 bases and J by 10 bases, and 13 bases separated the two germline ends. The CDR3 sequence is 12 residues long. The CDR3 DNA follows: TGTGCCAGCTCCGAGCTGCGGGCAGAGCAGTTCTTC. Translation: CASSELRAEQFF.

This clone was seen more than once but under ten times. The rearrangement joins TRBV10-1 to TRBJ2-7, with D perhaps TRBD1 (5 bases). CDR1 and CDR2 (germline): WNHNN, SYGVQD (reference sequence). The CDR3 covers 13 residues. V was trimmed by 1 base and J by 9 bases, leaving 13 bases between them. The CDR3 region has the DNA TGCGCCAGCAGTGAGTTAAGGACAACAGGGCAGTACTTC. Its protein product is CASSELRTTGQYF.

V gene TRBV15 combines with J gene TRBJ2-1; D gene uncertain. With 1 base removed from V and 7 bases from J, the gap between germline ends came to 11 bases. CDR3 length: 14 amino acids. Germline CDR1 is LNHNV and CDR2 is YYDKDF (reference sequence). This chain's CDR3 is CATSRAPFRNEQFF. The CDR3 region has the DNA TGTGCCACCAGCAGAGCCCCTTTTCGGAATGAGCAGTTCTTC.

V and J are TRBV5-1 and TRBJ2-3, with D possibly matching TRBD2 (6 bases). Germline CDR1 and CDR2: SGHRS and YFSETQ. The CDR3 has 15 residues. Trimming shortened V by 1 base and J by 3 bases, and 12 bases separated the two germline ends. CDR3: CASSLSEGRTDTQYF. The DNA of the CDR3 is TGCGCCAGCAGCTTGTCAGAGGGGAGGACAGATACGCAGTATTTT.

The genes are TRBV30 and TRBJ1-2, with D tentatively TRBD1 (5 bases). Trimming took off 1 base at V and 7 bases at J, with 10 bases between the two ends. The CDR3 runs 12 residues. The germline CDR1 and CDR2 sequences are GTSNPN and SVGIG (reference sequence). The CDR3: CAWSEQAPGYTF. CDR3 sequence (DNA): TGTGCCTGGAGTGAACAGGCTCCTGGCTACACCTTC.

The CDR3 region is CASSPRGQNYGYTF. For the CDR3, the DNA is TGTGCCAGCTCACCCCGAGGACAGAACTATGGCTACACCTTC. The chain uses TRBV18 and TRBJ1-2; D may be TRBD1 (6 bases). V was cut by 3 bases and J by 2 bases, with 10 bases left in between. From germline, CDR1 is KGHSH and CDR2 LQKENI. The CDR3 extends over 14 amino acids.

The chain recombines TRBV7-2 with TRBJ1-6; D unclear. CDR3 size: 13 residues. CDR1 and CDR2 from the germline V gene are SGHTA and FQGNSA. Between the trimmed V and J ends, which lost 3 bases and 7 bases, there was a span of 7 bases. DNA of the CDR3: TGTGCCAGCAGCTTGGCCTTAAATTCACCCCTCCACTTT. This codes for CASSLALNSPLHF.

The J gene is TRBJ1-3, the V gene TRBV7-9; perhaps TRBD1 as D (5 bases). CDR3 length equals 15 residues. Germline CDR1 reads SEHNR; CDR2 reads FQNEAQ (reference sequence). V was shortened by 2 bases and J by 3 bases, with 11 bases between the two germline ends. CDR3 coding DNA: TGTGCCAGCAGCTTACGAGGGGAGGTTGGAAACACCATATATTTT. Its translation is CASSLRGEVGNTIYF.

V and J are TRBV29-1 and TRBJ2-3; TRBD2 aligns across 7 bases. J lost 1 base, V lost 1 base, and 5 bases had no gene match. The CDR3 is 15 residues long. Germline V gives CDR1 SQVTM, CDR2 ANQGSEA. The CDR3 protein is CSVEGGSGGTDTQYF. CDR3 coding DNA: TGCAGCGTTGAAGGCGGGAGTGGGGGCACAGATACGCAGTATTTT.

The chain has TRBV19 and TRBJ2-7; D not resolved. V was cut by 4 bases and J by 3 bases, with 10 bases left in between. This CDR3 contains 13 residues. The V gene's germline CDR1 is LNHDA and CDR2 SQIVND (reference sequence). DNA of the CDR3: TGTGCCAGTAGTAATAGCCCCCTCTACGAGCAGTACTTC. Its translation is CASSNSPLYEQYF.

This chain uses TRBV7-2 with TRBJ2-1; TRBD2 matches 12 bases. V lost 5 bases and J lost 0; bases outside the gene matches: 2. The CDR3 totals 16 residues. Germline CDR1 and CDR2: SGHTA and FQGNSA. The CDR3 DNA reads TGTGCCAGCAGCCCTAGCGGGGGGGCCTCCTACAATGAGCAGTTCTTC. It codes for CASSPSGGASYNEQFF.

The chain employs TRBV6-5 and TRBJ2-7; the match to TRBD1 covers 7 bases. The CDR3 totals 15 residues. The V gene end was trimmed by 6 bases and the J gene end by 4 bases; junction bases not matched to a gene: 12. CDR1 MNHEY and CDR2 SVGAGI come from the germline V gene. The CDR3 bases are TGTGCCAGCAGCCCAGTCGACAGGGAGATATACGAGCAGTACTTC. It specifies CASSPVDREIYEQYF.

This clone has a single count. This chain connects TRBV11-2 to TRBJ1-2, with D possibly matching TRBD1 (6 bases). The CDR3 sequence is 14 residues long. Deletions cut 3 bases from V and 4 bases from J, with 12 bases between. Germline V gene sequence: CDR1 SGHAT, CDR2 FQNNGV. The CDR3 DNA sequence: TGTGCCAGCAGCTTCCCAAGGGGGTCCTATGGCTACACCTTC. It is translated as CASSFPRGSYGYTF.

The chain employs TRBV11-2 and TRBJ1-4; D gene uncertain. The CDR3 is 12 amino acids. The V end was cut by 6 bases, the J end by 8 bases, with 10 bases between. CDR1 is SGHAT and CDR2 is FQNNGV in the germline V gene. The CDR3 coding sequence is TGTGCCAGCAGTAACATTATCGAAAAACTGTTTTTT. Translating gives CASSNIIEKLFF.

V gene TRBV24-1 combines with J gene TRBJ2-1; 8 bases map to TRBD2. The V gene's germline CDR1 is KGHDR and CDR2 SFDVKD. The CDR3 is 18 amino acids. The ends lost 4 bases at V and 0 bases at J; junction bases unmatched: 10. As DNA, the CDR3 is TGTGCCACCAGTGACACTAGCGGCGCCCAGGGCTCCTACAATGAGCAGTTCTTC. Protein: CATSDTSGAQGSYNEQFF.

This clone was detected only once. The rearrangement uses TRBV5-1 and TRBJ2-7, with TRBD2 identical over 12 bases. The trim removed 4 bases at V and 5 bases at J, leaving 7 bases unmatched. Germline CDR1 SGHRS, CDR2 YFSETQ. The CDR3 is made up of 15 amino acids. The CDR3 protein is CASSIRLAGENEQYF. The CDR3 nucleotides are TGCGCCAGCAGCATTAGACTAGCGGGAGAGAACGAGCAGTACTTC.

The chain couples TRBV19 to TRBJ1-2, with D perhaps TRBD1 (6 bases). Per germline, CDR1 LNHDA and CDR2 SQIVND (reference sequence). This CDR3 comprises 15 residues. V was clipped by 3 bases and J by 4 bases, with 15 bases between them. CDR3 in amino acids: CASSISATGTYGYTF. DNA of the CDR3: TGTGCCAGTAGTATCTCGGCGACAGGTACCTATGGCTACACCTTC.

The chain carries TRBV6-1 and TRBJ2-7; TRBD1 matches 9 bases. Germline CDR1 MNHNS, CDR2 SASEGT. This CDR3 has 15 residues. The J segment lost 7 bases and the V segment lost 2 bases, leaving 9 bases of the junction unmatched. CDR3 in DNA: TGTGCCAGCAGTGAACCGGGACAGGGCCATTTTGAGCAGTACTTC. This sequence encodes CASSEPGQGHFEQYF.

A remark on this clone: Other DNA sequences in the sample encode the same CDR3. The chain carries TRBV5-1 and TRBJ1-2; tentative D call: TRBD1 (6 bases). The germline V gene has CDR1 SGHRS and CDR2 YFSETQ. V dropped 0 bases and J dropped 1 base, with 7 bases sitting between them. The CDR3 sequence is 14 residues long. The CDR3 sequence is CASSLGDNNYGYTF. The CDR3 DNA sequence: TGCGCCAGCAGCTTGGGGGACAATAACTATGGCTACACCTTC. Full variable domain (outside the CDR3, taken from reference TRBV5-1 and TRBJ1-2): KAGVTQTPRYLIKTRGQQVTLSCSPISGHRSVSWYQQTPGQGLQFLFEYFSETQRNKGNFPGRFSGRQFSNSRSEMNVSTLELGDSALYLCASSLGDNNYGYTFGSGTRLTVV.

The CDR3 region is CASSSPGQGPYNEQFF. The CDR3 coding sequence is TGTGCCAGCAGCTCCCCCGGACAGGGTCCCTACAATGAGCAGTTCTTC. The rearrangement uses TRBV11-2 and TRBJ2-1, with TRBD1 matching 8 bases. Germline CDR1 is SGHAT and CDR2 is FQNNGV. This CDR3 is 16 amino acids long. J lost 2 bases, V lost 4 bases, and 7 bases had no gene match.

The J gene is TRBJ2-7, the V gene TRBV10-2; perhaps TRBD2 as D (5 bases). Germline lookup yields CDR1 WSHSY and CDR2 SAAADI. The CDR3 spans 15 residues. With 0 bases removed from V and 6 bases from J, the gap between germline ends came to 15 bases. The CDR3 coding sequence is TGCGCCAGCAGTGAGTCTGGACTTCCAACTATCGAGCAGTACTTC. Translating gives CASSESGLPTIEQYF.

The chain carries TRBV29-1 and TRBJ2-2; D ambiguous. The CDR3 contains 11 residues. Germline values: CDR1 SQVTM, CDR2 ANQGSEA. V lost 4 bases, J lost 3 bases, and 3 bases lay in between. CDR3 amino acids: CSVADTGELFF. The DNA for the CDR3 is TGCAGCGTTGCAGACACCGGGGAGCTGTTTTTT.